Sequencing of this T cell receptor beta chain was carried out in a study of T cell responses to AZD1222 COVID-19 vaccine. General observations from the study: Among vaccine-associated CD4 TCRs, coverage spanned spike, with dominance at 160-218 and 743-854. None of the repertoires were sampled until the peak T cell response had passed. The donors showed a predominance of white British ancestry and of females, with possible underestimation of clonal diversity.

Profiling relied on immunoSEQ multiplex PCR, and the TCRdb table lists in-frame clones only, not all of them. The repertoire consists of about 78,000 clones, with around 90% occurring once and the leading ten covering roughly 5%. Regarding this clone: Its specificity is unknown.

This CDR3 is built from 14 residues. Germline V CDR1 and CDR2: KGHSH, LQKENI. The V end lost 4 bases, the J end lost 1 base, and 7 bases lay between the germline ends. This chain joins TRBV18 and TRBJ2-2; maybe TRBD1 (6 bases). This material consisted of peripheral blood, taken on day 0 of MenACWY control vaccination. The origin of this receptor is an adult in good health. The CDR3 DNA sequence: TGTGCCAGCTCACTACAGGGGAACACCGGGGAGCTGTTTTTT. Its translation: CASSLQGNTGELFF.